The source of this T cell receptor beta chain is a study of blood T cells in healthy people across ages. In each sample, at least 6 million PBMCs were isolated. A J-beta primer mix and a sample-barcoded 5' primer were used in a second PCR of roughly 6 to 12 cycles. Every sample produced at least 3 million CDR3-containing paired-end reads. TCRdb reanalysed the 5' RACE reads using MiXCR and keeps one entry per CDR3 protein. The sample records around 690,000 distinct CDR3 sequences, 58% being singletons. V was clipped by 7 bases and J by 8 bases; unmatched bases: 9. The CDR3 runs to 15 residues. A remark on this clonotype: The antigen remains unidentified.

General study results and limits: Comparison with aged donors showed that long-lived donors had more naive CD4+ cells and higher diversity. Per million T cells, TCR beta diversity dropped about linearly as age rose.

The TCR comes from a man aged 55 to 70 in good health. Sequencing was done on a sample of blood. This chain uses TRBV12-3 or TRBV12-4 with TRBJ2-1, with 12 positions matching TRBD2. CDR3 sequence reads: CASNLAGGRIDEQFF. The CDR3 nucleotides read TGTGCCAGCAACCTAGCGGGGGGGCGTATCGATGAGCAGTTCTTC.